These 15 T cell receptor beta chains share one sample of origin, sequenced in a study of T cells in Graves' hyperthyroidism and ophthalmopathy. Regions amplified from RNA transcripts were the TCR beta CDR3 regions. HTBI primers drove first-round RT-PCR of the TCR CDR3. Each CDR3 protein gets one entry after TCRdb re-called the multiplex PCR reads with MiXCR. The table includes 400,000 to 550,000 distinct CDR3 sequences, 24% detected once. Source material: blood. The source of these receptors is a woman aged 25 to 39 with Graves' ophthalmopathy.

This clonotype was seen ten or more times. The CDR3 loop reads CASSDPGPGTGGYEQYF. The DNA of the CDR3 is TGTGCCAGCAGCGACCCTGGTCCCGGGACAGGGGGGTACGAGCAGTACTTC. This chain joins TRBV9 and TRBJ2-7, with 11 bases fitting TRBD1. This CDR3 spans 17 amino acids. V gave up 3 bases and J gave up 4 bases; unmatched junction bases: 12. CDR1 and CDR2 (germline): SGDLS, YYNGEE.

This clonotype was observed at least ten times. The rearrangement joins TRBV10-3 to TRBJ2-7, with 8 bases aligning to TRBD1. Germline CDR1 reads ENHRY; CDR2 reads SYGVKD. The CDR3 spans 15 residues. V shed 1 base, J shed 7 bases, and the junction held 9 bases outside the gene matches. The DNA of the CDR3 is TGTGCCATCAGTGAGTTCCTGACAGGGGCGTATGAGCAGTACTTC. Translated: CAISEFLTGAYEQYF.

This chain uses TRBV6-5 with TRBJ2-2; TRBD1 might be the D (5 bases). Per germline, CDR1 MNHEY and CDR2 SVGAGI. V was trimmed by 1 base and J by 6 bases, leaving 12 bases between them. This CDR3 spans 15 amino acids. CDR3: CASSYFTQGAGELFF. For the CDR3, the DNA is TGTGCCAGCAGTTACTTTACCCAGGGTGCCGGGGAGCTGTTTTTT.

This clonotype was seen repeatedly, ten times or more. In nucleotides, the CDR3 is TGTGCCAGCAGAGGTTTAGCAGAGAACACCGGGGAGCTGTTTTTT. Residues: CASRGLAENTGELFF. V and J are TRBV6-1 and TRBJ2-2; D is undetermined. Germline V CDR1 and CDR2: MNHNS, SASEGT. The CDR3 loop spans 15 amino acids. V shed 6 bases and J shed 1 base, with 12 bases lying between them.

The genes are TRBV11-2 and TRBJ2-5, with D tentatively TRBD1 (6 bases). Germline CDR1 is SGHAT and CDR2 is FQNNGV. The CDR3 extends over 14 amino acids. V was pared by 4 bases and J by 3 bases, with 12 bases between. This CDR3 reads CASSSLGQKETQYF. CDR3 sequence (DNA): TGTGCCAGCAGCTCTCTCGGACAGAAAGAGACCCAGTACTTC. The whole variable domain, remainder taken from reference TRBV11-2 and TRBJ2-5, is EAGVAQSPRYKIIEKRQSVAFWCNPISGHATLYWYQQILGQGPKLLIQFQNNGVVDDSQLPKDRFSAERLKGVDSTLKIQPAKLEDSAVYLCASSSLGQKETQYFGPGTRLLVL.

V usage is TRBV12-3 or TRBV12-4 and J usage is TRBJ1-5, with 8 bases matching TRBD1. There are 16 residues in the CDR3. Germline trimming cut 7 bases from V and 4 bases from J; bases unmatched to any gene: 12. The CDR3 nucleotides read TGTGCCAGCACTACAGGGGGGCTAGGGGGTAATCAGCCCCAGCATTTT. Translation: CASTTGGLGGNQPQHF.

The chain couples TRBV12-3 or TRBV12-4 to TRBJ1-5, with TRBD1 as a possible D gene (5 bases). The CDR3 is 15 amino acids. Trimming cost V 4 bases and J 5 bases, with 15 bases left between them. The CDR3 DNA is TGTGCCAGCAGTTCTGGGGGTATACGAGATCAGCCCCAGCATTTT. Protein sequence: CASSSGGIRDQPQHF.

The sample holds a few counts of this clonotype. The chain employs TRBV4-1 and TRBJ1-3; D is unclear. Per germline, CDR1 MGHRA and CDR2 YSYEKL. Trimming shortened V by 0 bases and J by 3 bases, and 6 bases separated the two germline ends. This CDR3 comprises 14 residues. CDR3 loop: CASSQDRFGNTIYF. The DNA of the CDR3 is TGCGCCAGCAGCCAAGATAGGTTTGGAAACACCATATATTTT.

In DNA form, the CDR3 reads TGTGCCATCGGCCGGGACATAGAATACGAGCAGTACTTC. Amino acid sequence: CAIGRDIEYEQYF. V gene TRBV10-3 combines with J gene TRBJ2-7, with D possibly being TRBD1 (6 bases). V was trimmed by 8 bases and J by 4 bases, leaving 15 bases between them. The V gene's germline CDR1 is ENHRY and CDR2 SYGVKD. The CDR3 covers 13 residues.

The V call is TRBV6-1, the J call TRBJ2-7, with a tentative D call TRBD2 (6 bases). CDR3 size: 14 residues. The V gene lost 4 bases and the J gene lost 3 bases, with 13 bases spanning the gap. CDR1 and CDR2 (germline): MNHNS, SASEGT. The CDR3 DNA reads TGTGCCAGCAGTGTTGAGGAGGGCAGCTACGAGCAGTACTTC. Its protein product is CASSVEEGSYEQYF.

The CDR3 nucleotides are TGTGCCAGCAGGGAAAGGGGGGATCAGCCCCAGCATTTT. Its translation is CASRERGDQPQHF. V gene TRBV6-1 combines with J gene TRBJ1-5, with a weak D call TRBD1 (6 bases). Germline V CDR1 and CDR2: MNHNS, SASEGT. CDR3 length equals 13 residues. V was cut by 6 bases and J by 5 bases, with 11 bases left in between.

A note on this clonotype: This clone may be a read error of a much larger clone one base away. The gene calls are TRBV13 and TRBJ2-5; 11 bases align to TRBD2. CDR1 is PRHDT and CDR2 is FYEKMQ in the germline V gene (reference sequence). This CDR3 has 17 residues. This CDR3 is CASSHGDIAGGPETQHF. The CDR3 bases are TGTGCCAGCAGCCACGGCGATATAGCGGGGGGGCCTGAGACCCAGCACTTC.

Many counts were recorded for this clonotype. The junction does not match germline at one end; this may be a read error. V is TRBV6-1 and J is TRBJ1-2; 7 nucleotides line up with TRBD1. There are 15 residues in the CDR3. Germline loops: CDR1 MNHNS, CDR2 SASEGT. The CDR3 sequence is CASGEFNRGDYGYTF. The CDR3, as DNA: TGTGCCAGCGGTGAATTCAACAGGGGAGACTATGGCTACACCTTC.

Comment on this clonotype: Germline and junction disagree at one end, which may indicate a read error. This rearrangement joins TRBV6-1 to TRBJ1-1; a weak D match, TRBD1 (5 bases). This CDR3 region has 15 residues. CDR1 MNHNS and CDR2 SASEGT come from the germline V gene. CDR3: CASSERGVRNTDAFF. As DNA, the CDR3 is TGTGCCAGCAGTGAACGGGGGGTCCGGAACACTGATGCTTTCTTT.

This clonotype was observed many times. The rearrangement links TRBV5-6 to TRBJ2-7; D gene unclear. In germline, CDR1 is SGHDT, CDR2 YYEEEE. V was cut by 0 bases and J by 4 bases, with 11 bases left in between. The CDR3 has 14 residues. CDR3: CASSLVPGTYEQYF. CDR3 DNA: TGTGCCAGCAGCTTGGTCCCAGGAACTTACGAGCAGTACTTC.